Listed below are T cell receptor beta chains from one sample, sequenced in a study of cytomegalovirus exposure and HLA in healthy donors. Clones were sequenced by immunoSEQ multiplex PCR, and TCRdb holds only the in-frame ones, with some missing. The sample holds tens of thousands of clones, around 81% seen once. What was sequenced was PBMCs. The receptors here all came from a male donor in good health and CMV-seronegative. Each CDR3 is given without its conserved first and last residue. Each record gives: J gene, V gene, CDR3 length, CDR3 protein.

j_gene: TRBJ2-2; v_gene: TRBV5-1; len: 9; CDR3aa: ASSFSGELF
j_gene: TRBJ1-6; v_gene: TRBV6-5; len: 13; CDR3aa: ASSYSMAENSPLH
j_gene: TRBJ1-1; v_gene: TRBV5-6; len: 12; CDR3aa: ASSWVVRDTEAF
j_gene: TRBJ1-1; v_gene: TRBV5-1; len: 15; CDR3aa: ASSLLYRGPLNTEAF
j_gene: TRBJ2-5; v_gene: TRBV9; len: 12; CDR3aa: ASSVAERGQTQY
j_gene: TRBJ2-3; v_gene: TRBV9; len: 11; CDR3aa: ASSVAGTDTQY
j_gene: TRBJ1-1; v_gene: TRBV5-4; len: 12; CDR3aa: ASSDGQQNTEAF
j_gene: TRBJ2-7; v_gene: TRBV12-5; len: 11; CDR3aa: ASGIQGANEQY
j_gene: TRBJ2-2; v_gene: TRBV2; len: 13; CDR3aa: ASSEVVAGTGELF
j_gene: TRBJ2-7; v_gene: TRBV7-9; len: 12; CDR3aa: ASSLTVAPYEQY
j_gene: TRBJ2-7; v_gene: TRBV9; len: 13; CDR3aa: ASSATGFSSYEQY